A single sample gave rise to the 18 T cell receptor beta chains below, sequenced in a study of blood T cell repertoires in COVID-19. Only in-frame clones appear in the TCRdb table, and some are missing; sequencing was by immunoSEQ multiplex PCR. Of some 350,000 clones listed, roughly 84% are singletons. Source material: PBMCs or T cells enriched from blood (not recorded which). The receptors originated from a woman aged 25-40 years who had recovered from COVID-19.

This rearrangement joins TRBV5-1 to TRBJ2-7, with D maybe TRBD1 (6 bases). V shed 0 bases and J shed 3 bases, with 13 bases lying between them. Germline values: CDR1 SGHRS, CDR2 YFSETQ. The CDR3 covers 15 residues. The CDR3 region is CASSLDEGDFYEQYF. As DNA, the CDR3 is TGCGCCAGCAGCTTGGATGAGGGGGATTTCTACGAGCAGTACTTC.

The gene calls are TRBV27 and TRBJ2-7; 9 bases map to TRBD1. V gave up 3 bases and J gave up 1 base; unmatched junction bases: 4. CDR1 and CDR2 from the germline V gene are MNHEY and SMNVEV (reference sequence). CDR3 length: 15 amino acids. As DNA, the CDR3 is TGTGCCAGCAGTTTCAGGGGGACAGGGTCCTACGAGCAGTACTTC. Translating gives CASSFRGTGSYEQYF.

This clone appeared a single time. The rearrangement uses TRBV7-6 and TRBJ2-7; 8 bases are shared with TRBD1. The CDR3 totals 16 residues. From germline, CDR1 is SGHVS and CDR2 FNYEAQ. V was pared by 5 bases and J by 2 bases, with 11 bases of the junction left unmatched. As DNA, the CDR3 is TGTGCCAGCAGCCCACTGGCTGGACAGGGTACCTACGAGCAGTACTTC. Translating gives CASSPLAGQGTYEQYF.

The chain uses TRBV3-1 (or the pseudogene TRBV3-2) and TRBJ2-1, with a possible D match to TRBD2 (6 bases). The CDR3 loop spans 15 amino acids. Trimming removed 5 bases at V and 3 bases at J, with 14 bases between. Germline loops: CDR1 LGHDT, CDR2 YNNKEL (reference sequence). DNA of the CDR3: TGTGCCAGCAGCTCTAGACTAGATGTCTACAATGAGCAGTTCTTC. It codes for CASSSRLDVYNEQFF.

The CDR3 spells CASKAGEGQETQYF. The CDR3 region has the DNA TGTGCCAGCAAGGCGGGAGAGGGGCAAGAGACCCAGTACTTC. V and J are TRBV11-2 and TRBJ2-5, with 7 positions matching TRBD2. The junction had 7 bases not matched to a gene; V was cut back by 7 bases and J by 2 bases. The germline V gene has CDR1 SGHAT and CDR2 FQNNGV. The CDR3 contains 14 residues.

CDR3 protein: CASSLASSYTDTQYF. CDR3 nucleotide sequence: TGTGCCAGCAGCTTAGCCTCTTCCTACACAGATACGCAGTATTTT. The chain employs TRBV11-2 and TRBJ2-3; D unclear. The CDR3 spans 15 residues. CDR1 and CDR2 (germline): SGHAT, FQNNGV. The V and J ends lost 1 base and 2 bases respectively, with 10 bases between them.

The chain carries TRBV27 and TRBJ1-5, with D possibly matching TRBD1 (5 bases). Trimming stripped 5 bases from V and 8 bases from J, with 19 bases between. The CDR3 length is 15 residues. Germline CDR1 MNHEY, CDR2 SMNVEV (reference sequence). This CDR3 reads CASSLRAALDKPQHF. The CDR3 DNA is TGTGCCAGCAGTCTCCGGGCGGCCCTGGACAAGCCCCAGCATTTT.

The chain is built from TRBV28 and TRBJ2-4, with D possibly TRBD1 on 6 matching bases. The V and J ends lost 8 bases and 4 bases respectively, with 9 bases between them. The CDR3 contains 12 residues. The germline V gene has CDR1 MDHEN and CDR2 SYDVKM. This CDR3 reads CASGTGKNIQYF. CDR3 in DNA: TGTGCCAGCGGAACAGGGAAAAACATTCAGTACTTC.

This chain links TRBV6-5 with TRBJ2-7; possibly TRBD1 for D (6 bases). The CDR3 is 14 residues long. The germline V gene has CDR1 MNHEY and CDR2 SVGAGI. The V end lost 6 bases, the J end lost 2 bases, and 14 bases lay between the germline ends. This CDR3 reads CASSLGDRTYEQYF. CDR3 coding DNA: TGTGCCAGCAGCCTCGGAGACAGGACCTACGAGCAGTACTTC.

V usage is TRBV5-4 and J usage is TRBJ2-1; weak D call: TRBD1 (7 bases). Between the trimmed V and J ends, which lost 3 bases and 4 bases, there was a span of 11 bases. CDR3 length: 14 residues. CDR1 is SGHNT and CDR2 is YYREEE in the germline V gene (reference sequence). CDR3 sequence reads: CASSSRGAYNEQFF. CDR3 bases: TGTGCCAGCAGCTCCAGGGGGGCTTACAATGAGCAGTTCTTC.

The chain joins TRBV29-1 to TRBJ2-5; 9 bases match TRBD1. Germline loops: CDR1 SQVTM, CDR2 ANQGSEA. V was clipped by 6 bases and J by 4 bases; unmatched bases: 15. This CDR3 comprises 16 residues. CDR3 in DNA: TGCAGCGTCTCACCGGGACAGGGTGGATTGGGAGAGACCCAGTACTTC. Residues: CSVSPGQGGLGETQYF.

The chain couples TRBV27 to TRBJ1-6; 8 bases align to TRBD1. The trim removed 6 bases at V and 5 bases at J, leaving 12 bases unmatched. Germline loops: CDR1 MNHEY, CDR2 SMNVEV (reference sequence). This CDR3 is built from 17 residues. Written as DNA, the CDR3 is TGTGCCAGCAGATCAGGACAGGGTCCTACTCATAATTCACCCCTCCACTTT. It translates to CASRSGQGPTHNSPLHF.

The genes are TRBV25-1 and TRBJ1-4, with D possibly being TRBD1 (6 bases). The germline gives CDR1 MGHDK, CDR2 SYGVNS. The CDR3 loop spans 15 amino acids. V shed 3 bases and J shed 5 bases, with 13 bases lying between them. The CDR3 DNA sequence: TGTGCCAGCAGTGAGGGACAAGGCTACAATGAAAAACTGTTTTTT. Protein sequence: CASSEGQGYNEKLFF.

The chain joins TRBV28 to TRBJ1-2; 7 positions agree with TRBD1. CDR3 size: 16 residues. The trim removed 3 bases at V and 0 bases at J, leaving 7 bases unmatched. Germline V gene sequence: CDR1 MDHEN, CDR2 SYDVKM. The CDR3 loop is CASSFYGDRANYGYTF. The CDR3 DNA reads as TGTGCCAGCAGTTTTTATGGGGACAGAGCTAACTATGGCTACACCTTC.

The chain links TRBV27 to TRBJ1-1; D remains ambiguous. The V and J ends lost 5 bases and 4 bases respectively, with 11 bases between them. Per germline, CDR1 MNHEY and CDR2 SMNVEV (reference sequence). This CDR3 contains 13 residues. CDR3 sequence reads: CASSTGSRTEAFF. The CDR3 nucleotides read TGTGCCAGCAGTACCGGGAGTCGCACTGAAGCTTTCTTT.

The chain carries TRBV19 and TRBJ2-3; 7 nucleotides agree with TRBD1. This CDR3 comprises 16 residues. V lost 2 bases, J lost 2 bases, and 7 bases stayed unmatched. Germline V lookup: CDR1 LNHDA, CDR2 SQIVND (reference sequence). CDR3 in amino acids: CASSILTGTSTDTQYF. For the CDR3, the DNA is TGTGCCAGTAGTATATTGACAGGGACGTCCACAGATACGCAGTATTTT.

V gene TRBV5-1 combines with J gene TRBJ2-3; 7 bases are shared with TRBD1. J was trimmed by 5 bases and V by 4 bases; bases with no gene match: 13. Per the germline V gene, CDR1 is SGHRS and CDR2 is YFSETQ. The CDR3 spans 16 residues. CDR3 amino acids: CASSIQGQLRLDTQYF. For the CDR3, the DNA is TGCGCCAGCAGCATACAGGGACAGCTTCGCCTAGATACGCAGTATTTT.

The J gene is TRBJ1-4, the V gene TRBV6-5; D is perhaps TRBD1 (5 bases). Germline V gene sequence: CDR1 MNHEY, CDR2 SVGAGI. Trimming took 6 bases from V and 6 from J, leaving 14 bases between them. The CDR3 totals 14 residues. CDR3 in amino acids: CASSSGWQDEKLFF. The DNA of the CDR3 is TGTGCCAGCAGCTCAGGGTGGCAGGATGAAAAACTGTTTTTT.